Shown below are 24 T cell receptor beta chains from a single sample sequenced in a study of blood T cells in healthy people across ages. A second PCR of 7 to 11 cycles used a sample-barcoded 5' primer and a J-beta primer mix. TCRdb fed the 5' RACE reads into MiXCR, producing one record per CDR3 protein. The table lists approximately 600,000 distinct CDR3 sequences, roughly three fifths of them singletons. The sequenced sample was blood. The receptors here all came from a man aged 60 to 69 in good health.

This clonotype was observed a few times. J is TRBJ2-5 and V is TRBV9, with D possibly matching TRBD1 (5 bases). V lost 2 bases to trimming and J lost 0 bases, with 11 bases between them. Per the germline V gene, CDR1 is SGDLS and CDR2 is YYNGEE. CDR3 length equals 15 residues. In nucleotides, the CDR3 is TGTGCCAGCAGCGTGGGGCATGGAAACCAAGAGACCCAGTACTTC. The encoded protein is CASSVGHGNQETQYF.

This chain joins TRBV29-1 and TRBJ1-2, with TRBD1 matching 9 bases. J gave up 4 bases and V 4 bases, and 1 base lay outside the gene matches. The CDR3 covers 12 residues. Germline lookup yields CDR1 SQVTM and CDR2 ANQGSEA. CDR3: CSVGTGAYGYTF. CDR3 in DNA: TGCAGCGTTGGGACAGGGGCCTATGGCTACACCTTC.

The chain links TRBV5-1 to TRBJ2-5; TRBD1 agrees at 10 bases. This CDR3 spans 18 amino acids. J lost 5 bases, V lost 3 bases, and 16 bases had no gene match. The germline V gene has CDR1 SGHRS and CDR2 YFSETQ. The CDR3 sequence is CASSSATRTGTGAETQYF. The CDR3 nucleotides are TGCGCCAGCAGCTCAGCGACCCGTACCGGGACAGGGGCGGAGACCCAGTACTTC.

The V gene is TRBV29-1, the J gene TRBJ2-1, with 9 bases fitting TRBD2. With 5 bases clipped from V and 10 bases from J, the junction kept 9 bases outside the gene matches. The CDR3 runs to 13 residues. Germline lookup yields CDR1 SQVTM and CDR2 ANQGSEA. The CDR3 loop is CSVLGLAGFEQFF. The DNA for the CDR3 is TGCAGCGTTCTCGGCCTAGCGGGGTTCGAGCAGTTCTTC.

This clonotype has only a few counts. The chain joins TRBV10-3 to TRBJ1-2; D is perhaps TRBD1 (6 bases). V dropped 6 bases and J dropped 0 bases, with 8 bases sitting between them. The CDR3 spans 13 residues. Germline CDR1 and CDR2: ENHRY and SYGVKD. CDR3 sequence (DNA): TGTGCCATCAGGGGGACATCTAACTATGGCTACACCTTC. It translates to CAIRGTSNYGYTF.

V usage is TRBV12-3 or TRBV12-4 and J usage is TRBJ1-2; TRBD1 might be the D (5 bases). This CDR3 is 17 amino acids long. The V and J ends lost 3 bases and 0 bases respectively, with 17 bases between them. Here the CDR3 DNA reads TGTGCCAGCAGTTTTTACGGACACCGACTCACTAACTATGGCTACACCTTC. Amino acid sequence: CASSFYGHRLTNYGYTF.

V is TRBV20-1 and J is TRBJ1-2; D perhaps matches TRBD1 (6 bases). This CDR3 has 14 amino acids. CDR1 DFQATT and CDR2 SNEGSKA come from the germline V gene (reference sequence). The ends were cut back, 0 bases at V and 8 bases at J, with 16 bases in the middle. In DNA form, the CDR3 reads TGCAGTGCTAGAGATCCCGGGGGGCCCAGCGGCTACACCTTC. Residues: CSARDPGGPSGYTF.

This CDR3 reads CASSPWTSGPGELFF. CDR3 sequence (DNA): TGCGCCAGCAGCCCATGGACTAGCGGGCCCGGGGAGCTGTTTTTT. This chain links TRBV5-1 with TRBJ2-2, with 11 bases identical to TRBD2. This CDR3 region has 15 residues. The V and J ends lost 4 bases and 6 bases, in that order; junction bases with no gene match: 5. Germline CDR1 reads SGHRS; CDR2 reads YFSETQ.

V and J are TRBV9 and TRBJ2-5, with a weak D call TRBD2 (6 bases). V lost 3 bases, J lost 5 bases, and 14 bases lay in between. CDR1 and CDR2 (germline): SGDLS, YYNGEE. The CDR3 sequence is 14 residues long. In nucleotides, the CDR3 is TGTGCCAGCAGCGCGCTCGGAGGGTTGGAGACCCAGTACTTC. This translates into CASSALGGLETQYF.

The genes are TRBV20-1 and TRBJ1-1; the D gene is possibly TRBD1 (5 bases). CDR1 and CDR2 (germline): DFQATT, SNEGSKA (reference sequence). This CDR3 is 15 amino acids long. V lost 3 bases to trimming and J lost 1 base, with 15 bases between them. This CDR3 is CSARDSGTANTEAFF. CDR3 in DNA: TGCAGTGCTAGGGATTCCGGGACGGCGAACACTGAAGCTTTCTTT.

This chain uses TRBV6-5 with TRBJ1-2, with 8 bases that match TRBD1. With 4 bases clipped from V and 8 bases from J, the junction kept 3 bases outside the gene matches. The CDR3 extends over 12 amino acids. The germline CDR1 and CDR2 sequences are MNHEY and SVGAGI. The CDR3 DNA reads as TGTGCCAGCAGTTCTGACAGGGGCGGCTACACCTTC. Its translation: CASSSDRGGYTF.

The rearrangement links TRBV29-1 to TRBJ1-2; no definite D call. V dropped 5 bases and J dropped 2 bases, with 12 bases sitting between them. CDR1 SQVTM and CDR2 ANQGSEA come from the germline V gene. The CDR3 contains 13 residues. In DNA, the CDR3 is TGCAGCGTTCAAAAGACCAAGAACTATGGCTACACCTTC. Translating gives CSVQKTKNYGYTF.

The chain employs TRBV6-1 and TRBJ2-3; D perhaps matches TRBD1 (6 bases). The CDR3 runs 16 residues. Between the trimmed V and J ends, which lost 5 bases and 1 base, there was a span of 16 bases. The germline V gene has CDR1 MNHNS and CDR2 SASEGT. The CDR3 loop is CASSTTPGVRTDTQYF. The CDR3 bases are TGTGCCAGCAGTACCACTCCAGGGGTTCGCACAGATACGCAGTATTTT.

About this clonotype: Germline and junction disagree at one end, which may indicate a read error. The rearrangement joins TRBV7-9 to TRBJ1-6; a possible D gene is TRBD1 (6 bases). This CDR3 contains 14 residues. Germline CDR1 and CDR2: SEHNR and FQNEAQ (reference sequence). The CDR3 is CVSRPQGVGSPLHF. The DNA for the CDR3 is TGTGTCAGCAGGCCACAGGGAGTAGGATCACCCCTCCACTTT.

This clonotype was detected only a few times. The V and J genes are TRBV27 and TRBJ1-2, with D hard to call. Trimming cost V 6 bases and J 0 bases, with 11 bases left between them. The germline V gene has CDR1 MNHEY and CDR2 SMNVEV (reference sequence). This CDR3 has 14 residues. The CDR3 here is CASRMTGANYGYTF. The CDR3 DNA follows: TGTGCCAGCAGGATGACGGGAGCTAACTATGGCTACACCTTC.

This chain connects TRBV12-3 or TRBV12-4 to TRBJ2-3; D is tentatively TRBD1 or TRBD2 (5 bases each). The CDR3 loop spans 16 amino acids. Trimming stripped 6 bases from V and 3 bases from J, with 19 bases between. In nucleotides, the CDR3 is TGTGCCAGCAGCCCCTATAGCAGAGGGGCAACAGATACGCAGTATTTT. Residues: CASSPYSRGATDTQYF.

The chain combines TRBV3-1 with TRBJ1-6, with a tentative D call TRBD1 (5 bases). The germline CDR1 and CDR2 sequences are LGHDT and YNNKEL (reference sequence). The CDR3 extends over 15 amino acids. Trimming shortened V by 0 bases and J by 8 bases, and 11 bases separated the two germline ends. The CDR3 DNA is TGTGCCAGCAGCCAAGAAAAAGGGGCAGATTCACCCCTCCACTTT. As protein: CASSQEKGADSPLHF.

The J gene is TRBJ2-1, the V gene TRBV5-1; the match to TRBD2 covers 7 bases. The V segment lost 4 bases and the J segment 0 bases; nucleotides outside the gene matches: 7. The germline gives CDR1 SGHRS, CDR2 YFSETQ. The CDR3 sequence is 16 residues long. CDR3 protein: CASSPRAGRSYNEQFF. The CDR3 region has the DNA TGCGCCAGCAGCCCGAGAGCGGGGCGCTCCTACAATGAGCAGTTCTTC.

The chain combines TRBV20-1 with TRBJ2-7, with 11 bases aligning to TRBD2. V shed 5 bases, J shed 0 bases, and the junction held 3 bases outside the gene matches. CDR3 length: 14 amino acids. Germline values: CDR1 DFQATT, CDR2 SNEGSKA (reference sequence). The CDR3 here is CSAAGTSGSYEQYF. CDR3 DNA: TGCAGTGCTGCCGGGACTAGCGGCTCCTACGAGCAGTACTTC.

The chain joins TRBV6-2 or TRBV6-3 to TRBJ2-7; 7 bases line up with TRBD1. Trimming cost V 5 bases and J 0 bases; bases outside gene matches: 7. The CDR3 consists of 15 residues. Germline loops: CDR1 MNHEY, CDR2 SVGEGT. The CDR3 protein is CASSPGTDSSYEQYF. CDR3 coding DNA: TGTGCCAGCAGTCCCGGGACAGACAGCTCCTACGAGCAGTACTTC.

This clonotype was counted between two and nine times. The chain joins TRBV9 to TRBJ2-1; D might be TRBD1 or TRBD2, each matching 6 bases. From germline, CDR1 is SGDLS and CDR2 YYNGEE. V was trimmed by 0 bases and J by 1 base, leaving 11 bases between them. The CDR3 has 16 residues. In DNA form, the CDR3 reads TGTGCCAGCAGCGTAGTGCTAGGGGGGTCCTACAATGAGCAGTTCTTC. Translating gives CASSVVLGGSYNEQFF.

V and J are TRBV11-2 and TRBJ1-4, with D uncertain. The CDR3 is made up of 13 amino acids. With 5 bases removed from V and 6 bases from J, the gap between germline ends came to 10 bases. CDR1 and CDR2 from the germline V gene are SGHAT and FQNNGV. In nucleotides, the CDR3 is TGTGCCAGCAGCAACGCTTTCGATGAAAAACTGTTTTTT. This sequence encodes CASSNAFDEKLFF. Full variable domain (rest looked up from reference TRBV11-2 and TRBJ1-4): EAGVAQSPRYKIIEKRQSVAFWCNPISGHATLYWYQQILGQGPKLLIQFQNNGVVDDSQLPKDRFSAERLKGVDSTLKIQPAKLEDSAVYLCASSNAFDEKLFFGSGTQLSVL.

The rearrangement links TRBV5-1 to TRBJ2-5, with D maybe TRBD2 (6 bases). V was trimmed by 3 bases and J by 1 base, leaving 16 bases between them. The CDR3 is made up of 16 amino acids. Germline V gene sequence: CDR1 SGHRS, CDR2 YFSETQ. The CDR3 here is CASSSSGWGGQETQYF. CDR3 in DNA: TGCGCCAGCAGCTCTTCCGGGTGGGGAGGCCAAGAGACCCAGTACTTC.

The chain combines TRBV5-1 with TRBJ2-6; TRBD1 aligns across 8 bases. V lost 4 bases to trimming and J lost 2 bases; unmatched junction nucleotides: 14. The CDR3 is 19 amino acids. CDR1 is SGHRS, CDR2 YFSETQ, per germline. The CDR3 DNA reads as TGCGCCAGCAGCCTCCCCGCTGGACAGGGAAGCGCTGGGGCCAACGTCCTGACTTTC. Translating it yields CASSLPAGQGSAGANVLTF.